The clone carrying this TCR beta chain is a singleton in its sample. Its matching antigen is unknown. The entry originates in a study of a mutant IDH1 vaccine in newly diagnosed glioma. Overall study: Vaccinations, eight in total, occurred in weeks 1, 3, 5, 7, 11, 15, 19, 23. Vaccination was launched 4-6 weeks after radiotherapy alone, or with temozolomide cycles. Study results and caveats: Patients showed vaccine-induced immune responses at a rate of 90% to 95%.

As for time point: week 23, last vaccination. Every vaccine dose comprised 300 ug of mutant IDH1 20-mer peptide plus topical imiquimod. Donors harbored newly found WHO grade 3 or 4 IDH1-mutant, ATRX-lost astrocytomas. This table comes from immunoSEQ multiplex PCR, and its TCRdb copy is limited to in-frame clones, with some not included. The data hold approximately 30,000 clones, with 82% observed a single time. Trimming shortened V by 5 bases and J by 7 bases, and 12 bases separated the two germline ends. CDR3 length: 12 residues. CDR1 and CDR2 from the germline V gene are MNHEY and SMNVEV (reference sequence).

The material was PBMCs, obtained from a glioma patient whose treatment included an IDH1 peptide vaccine. The clonotype was recovered from a woman aged 30 to 39 with glioma. The rearrangement joins TRBV27 to TRBJ2-7; possibly TRBD2 for D (6 bases). The CDR3 sequence: CASSHPGVEQYF. For the CDR3, the DNA is TGTGCCAGCAGTCACCCGGGAGTTGAGCAGTACTTC.